This T cell receptor beta chain was found in a study of TIL therapy for anti-PD-1-resistant metastatic lung cancer. Notes on the study in general: The baseline peripheral repertoire was partially replaced by infused TIL clonotypes that later decayed.

This clone appeared a single time. Antigen unknown. The time point here: pre-treatment sample, taken before nivolumab and TIL therapy. The CDR3 covers 13 residues. Germline CDR1 is ENHRY and CDR2 is SYGVKD. Trimming left V 6 bases short and J 3 bases short, with 11 bases between. The libraries were made with immunoSEQ v3. Libraries were sequenced to 2 million to 2.5 million read pairs (survey) or roughly 5-6.5 million (deep). This table comes from immunoSEQ multiplex PCR, and its TCRdb copy is limited to in-frame clones, with some not included. The table records roughly 23,000 clones, 70% to 80% of them present only once.

This TCR was sampled from a person aged 30 to 80 with non-small cell lung cancer. The starting material was blood, obtained at baseline. The chain links TRBV10-3 to TRBJ1-1; D ambiguous. CDR3 sequence reads: CAISPGEYTEAFF. CDR3 DNA: TGTGCCATCAGCCCCGGAGAGTACACTGAAGCTTTCTTT.